Below, 8 T cell receptor beta chains from the same sample are listed, as sequenced in a study of PD-L1 blockade in urothelial cancer. Time point defined: pretreatment peripheral blood. Sequencing used immunoSEQ multiplex PCR; TCRdb keeps in-frame clones, though not all of them. The profile shows 68,000 or so clones, roughly four fifths of them singletons. This sample comprised PBMCs, obtained around atezolizumab (anti-PD-L1) treatment. Source of these receptors: an older man with urothelial cancer.

This sequence joins TRBV14 and TRBJ2-2; D possibly corresponds to TRBD2 (5 bases). The V gene lost 6 bases and the J gene lost 9 bases, with 14 bases spanning the gap. This CDR3 is 13 amino acids long. Germline lookup yields CDR1 SGHDN and CDR2 FVKESK. The CDR3 sequence is CASSSDTRWELFF. CDR3 bases: TGTGCCAGCAGTTCTGATACTAGGTGGGAGCTGTTTTTT. The full variable domain, with the rest looked up from reference TRBV14 and TRBJ2-2, is EAGVTQFPSHSVIEKGQTVTLRCDPISGHDNLYWYRRVMGKEIKFLLHFVKESKQDESGMPNNRFLAERTGGTYSTLKVQPAELEDSGVYFCASSSDTRWELFFGEGSRLTVL.

This clone has just one count. The chain combines TRBV2 with TRBJ2-5; D is perhaps TRBD1 (6 bases). Germline loops: CDR1 SNHLY, CDR2 FYNNEI. The germline V and J ends were trimmed by 8 bases and 2 bases, with 12 bases remaining between them. CDR3 length: 13 amino acids. CDR3 coding DNA: TGTGCCAGCGGATGGACAGTACAAGAGACCCAGTACTTC. Protein product: CASGWTVQETQYF.

The gene calls are TRBV9 and TRBJ2-3; 7 bases fit TRBD1. CDR3 size: 17 residues. The ends lost 3 bases at V and 0 bases at J; junction bases unmatched: 10. The germline V gene encodes CDR1 SGDLS and CDR2 YYNGEE. In nucleotides, the CDR3 is TGTGCCAGCAGCGCCGGAATTGAGGGGGCAAGCACAGATACGCAGTATTTT. As protein: CASSAGIEGASTDTQYF.

The table lists this clone with a count of one. The V gene is TRBV15, the J gene TRBJ2-6, with D tentatively TRBD1 (5 bases). The V and J ends lost 1 base and 2 bases respectively, with 9 bases between them. The CDR3 has 16 amino acids. CDR1 and CDR2 (germline): LNHNV, YYDKDF (reference sequence). CDR3 in amino acids: CATSRGQPPGANVLTF. The DNA for the CDR3 is TGTGCCACCAGCAGAGGACAGCCCCCTGGGGCCAACGTCCTGACTTTC.

This chain joins TRBV18 and TRBJ2-1, with D maybe TRBD1 (6 bases). The germline V and J ends were trimmed by 4 bases and 8 bases, with 18 bases remaining between them. CDR1 is KGHSH, CDR2 LQKENI, per germline. The CDR3 contains 15 residues. This CDR3 reads CASSRGHLEVDEQFF. The CDR3 DNA reads as TGTGCCAGCTCACGGGGACACCTGGAGGTGGATGAGCAGTTCTTC.

The CDR3 reads CASSPDRASNQPQHF. For the CDR3, the DNA is TGTGCCAGCAGCCCCGACAGGGCCAGCAATCAGCCCCAGCATTTT. The J gene is TRBJ1-5, the V gene TRBV6-6; 7 bases are shared with TRBD1. The CDR3 covers 15 residues. Germline V lookup: CDR1 MNHNY, CDR2 SVGAGI (reference sequence). The trim removed 6 bases at V and 1 base at J, leaving 6 bases unmatched.

V usage is TRBV7-3 and J usage is TRBJ2-2, with 8 bases fitting TRBD1. Germline-derived CDR1 and CDR2 are SGHTA and FQGTGA. Trimming cost V 4 bases and J 1 base; bases outside gene matches: 5. The CDR3 contains 16 residues. The CDR3 loop reads CASSSTGTGNTGELFF. The CDR3 DNA sequence: TGTGCCAGCAGCTCAACCGGGACAGGGAACACCGGGGAGCTGTTTTTT.

This chain connects TRBV9 to TRBJ2-1, with 7 bases matching TRBD2. CDR1 SGDLS and CDR2 YYNGEE come from the germline V gene. The CDR3 covers 17 residues. The V segment lost 3 bases and the J segment 3 bases; nucleotides outside the gene matches: 12. CDR3 sequence: CASSASPRPGGYNEQFF. The CDR3, as DNA: TGTGCCAGCAGCGCCAGCCCTCGGCCGGGGGGCTACAATGAGCAGTTCTTC.